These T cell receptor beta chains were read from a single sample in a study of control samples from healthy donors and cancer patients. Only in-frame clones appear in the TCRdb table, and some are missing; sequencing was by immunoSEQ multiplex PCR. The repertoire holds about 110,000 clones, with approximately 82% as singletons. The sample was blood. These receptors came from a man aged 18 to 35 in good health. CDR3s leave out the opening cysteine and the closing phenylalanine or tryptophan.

ASSWGAREINTEAF	TRBV5-4	TRBJ1-1
ASSDFLSGGQFYTDTQY	TRBV6-1	TRBJ2-3
ARSSDRGTYQPQH	TRBV7-5	TRBJ1-5
SVYRNLANTEAF	TRBV29-1	TRBJ1-1
ASSPQGQGVMGNQPQH	TRBV18	TRBJ1-5
ASRRDTFYEQY	TRBV2	TRBJ2-7
ASSLAAEKY	TRBV7-2	TRBJ2-3
ASSEGVIAKNIQY	TRBV6-1	TRBJ2-4
ASSQGTGTDSYFGYT	TRBV4-3	TRBJ1-2
ASARDTDTQY	TRBV19	TRBJ2-3
ASNPRGASGGQY	TRBV27	TRBJ2-5
ASSLVREGYT	TRBV5-6	TRBJ1-2
ASSLRSGAGTDTQY	TRBV7-2	TRBJ2-3
ASSHQKGQGGTEAF	TRBV4-3	TRBJ1-1
ASRLGGEGTGELF	TRBV7-2	TRBJ2-2
ASSLGRANTEAF	TRBV7-9	TRBJ1-1
ASSQGDYSIGGSNYGYT	TRBV4-1	TRBJ1-2